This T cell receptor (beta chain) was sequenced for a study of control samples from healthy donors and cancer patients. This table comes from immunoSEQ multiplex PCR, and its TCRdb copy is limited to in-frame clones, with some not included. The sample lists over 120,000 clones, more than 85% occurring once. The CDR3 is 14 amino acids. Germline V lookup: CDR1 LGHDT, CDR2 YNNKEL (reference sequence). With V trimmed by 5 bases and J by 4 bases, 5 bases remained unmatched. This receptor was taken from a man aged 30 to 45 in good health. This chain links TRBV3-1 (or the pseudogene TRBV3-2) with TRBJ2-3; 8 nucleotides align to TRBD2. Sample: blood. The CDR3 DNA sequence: TGTGCCAGCAGCGTGCCCGGGGGGGCAGATACGCAGTATTTT. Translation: CASSVPGGADTQYF.